Presented here are 19 T cell receptor beta chains from one specimen sequenced in a study of blood T cell repertoires in COVID-19. This table comes from immunoSEQ multiplex PCR, and its TCRdb copy is limited to in-frame clones, with some not included. Altogether 45,000 to 75,000 clones are present, about 91% being singletons, with the ten largest covering approximately 4.3%. Sequencing was carried out using peripheral blood. These receptors were collected from a man in his sixties with acute or convalescent COVID-19.

A single count supports this clone. The rearrangement links TRBV27 to TRBJ2-7; D uncertain. Looked up from germline, CDR1 is MNHEY and CDR2 is SMNVEV (reference sequence). There are 15 residues in the CDR3. The ends were cut back, 2 bases at V and 0 bases at J, with 11 bases in the middle. The CDR3 bases are TGTGCCAGCAGTTTAGGGCTCCGGCGCTCCTACGAGCAGTACTTC. Amino acids: CASSLGLRRSYEQYF.

V usage is TRBV15 and J usage is TRBJ2-7; D is possibly TRBD1 (5 bases). The CDR3 has 16 residues. V shed 0 bases and J shed 3 bases, with 15 bases lying between them. Germline values: CDR1 LNHNV, CDR2 YYDKDF (reference sequence). Written as DNA, the CDR3 is TGTGCCACCAGCAGAGAGGGGCAGTCCTATTACTACGAGCAGTACTTC. This translates into CATSREGQSYYYEQYF. The full variable domain, its missing parts supplied by reference TRBV15 and TRBJ2-7, is DAMVIQNPRYQVTQFGKPVTLSCSQTLNHNVMYWYQQKSSQAPKLLFHYYDKDFNNEADTPDNFQSRRPNTSFCFLDIRSPGLGDTAMYLCATSREGQSYYYEQYFGPGTRLTVT.

The chain recombines TRBV9 with TRBJ2-3; D is undetermined. Germline V gene data show CDR1 as SGDLS and CDR2 as YYNGEE. There are 13 residues in the CDR3. Trimming stripped 0 bases from V and 3 bases from J, with 5 bases between. DNA for the CDR3: TGTGCCAGCAGCGTAGACTGGACAGATACGCAGTATTTT. It translates to CASSVDWTDTQYF.

The chain carries TRBV19 and TRBJ1-1, with D maybe TRBD1 (5 bases). Germline V lookup: CDR1 LNHDA, CDR2 SQIVND (reference sequence). V was shortened by 7 bases and J by 0 bases, with 12 bases between the two germline ends. This CDR3 spans 14 amino acids. The CDR3 region has the DNA TGTGCCAGTAAGAGGACATTGATGAACACTGAAGCTTTCTTT. This translates into CASKRTLMNTEAFF.

The V gene is TRBV2, the J gene TRBJ1-4; 9 bases map to TRBD1. V trimming: 8 bases; J trimming: 8 bases; junction bases outside the gene matches: 15. This CDR3 contains 16 residues. Germline CDR1 SNHLY, CDR2 FYNNEI. DNA for the CDR3: TGTGCCAGCCTCCCGGGACAGGGCCCGTTCAACGAAAAACTGTTTTTT. The encoded protein is CASLPGQGPFNEKLFF.

The rearrangement links TRBV6-5 to TRBJ1-6; no clear D. From germline, CDR1 is MNHEY and CDR2 SVGAGI. This CDR3 comprises 14 residues. Trimming left V 7 bases short and J 5 bases short, with 12 bases between. Written as DNA, the CDR3 is TGTGCCAGCACGGGTGGGAGTCATAATTCACCCCTCCACTTT. Translation: CASTGGSHNSPLHF.

This chain joins TRBV4-2 and TRBJ2-6; possibly TRBD2 for D (5 bases). CDR3 length: 15 amino acids. Germline loops: CDR1 LGHNA, CDR2 YNFKEQ. Trimming took off 4 bases at V and 0 bases at J, with 7 bases between the two ends. CDR3 in amino acids: CASSPRDSGANVLTF. The CDR3 DNA reads as TGTGCCAGCAGCCCCCGGGACTCTGGGGCCAACGTCCTGACTTTC.

The V call is TRBV29-1, the J call TRBJ1-2; TRBD1 might be the D (5 bases). Trimming removed 0 bases from V and 5 bases from J, with 19 bases in between. Germline CDR1 SQVTM, CDR2 ANQGSEA. This CDR3 contains 16 residues. CDR3 protein: CSVEDQSWGVPYGYTF. The CDR3 DNA sequence: TGCAGCGTTGAAGATCAGAGTTGGGGGGTCCCATATGGCTACACCTTC.

This clone appeared a single time. J is TRBJ1-5 and V is TRBV27; D is ambiguous. CDR1 and CDR2 from the germline V gene are MNHEY and SMNVEV (reference sequence). V lost 2 bases and J lost 7, with 9 bases in between. There are 13 residues in the CDR3. The CDR3 bases are TGTGCCAGCAGTTTAAGGTCGGGGCAGCCCCAGCATTTT. Translated: CASSLRSGQPQHF.

CDR3 DNA sequence: TGTGCCACCAGTGCCGGGACTAGCGGGAGTTACAATGAGCAGTTCTTC. This translates into CATSAGTSGSYNEQFF. V usage is TRBV24-1 and J usage is TRBJ2-1, with 14 positions matching TRBD2. Per the germline V gene, CDR1 is KGHDR and CDR2 is SFDVKD. The CDR3 covers 16 residues. J was trimmed by 4 bases and V by 5 bases; bases with no gene match: 3.

The rearrangement uses TRBV9 and TRBJ1-1; D not certain. Germline V gene sequence: CDR1 SGDLS, CDR2 YYNGEE. Trimming took 0 bases from V and 0 from J, leaving 6 bases between them. There are 14 residues in the CDR3. The CDR3 loop is CASSVAFMNTEAFF. The CDR3 DNA sequence: TGTGCCAGCAGCGTAGCTTTTATGAACACTGAAGCTTTCTTT. Full variable domain (remainder filled in from reference TRBV9 and TRBJ1-1): DSGVTQTPKHLITATGQRVTLRCSPRSGDLSVYWYQQSLDQGLQFLIQYYNGEERAKGNILERFSAQQFPDLHSELNLSSLELGDSALYFCASSVAFMNTEAFFGQGTRLTVV.

The chain joins TRBV5-1 to TRBJ2-7, with TRBD2 identical over 7 bases. Germline CDR1 reads SGHRS; CDR2 reads YFSETQ. V was clipped by 3 bases and J by 0 bases; unmatched bases: 6. The CDR3 is 15 residues long. CDR3: CASSWGGTSSYEQYF. CDR3 in DNA: TGCGCCAGCAGCTGGGGGGGAACCAGCTCCTACGAGCAGTACTTC.

V is TRBV6-5 and J is TRBJ2-1; D is undetermined. CDR3 length: 14 amino acids. Trimming removed 0 bases at V and 9 bases at J, with 12 bases between. Germline CDR1 and CDR2: MNHEY and SVGAGI. The CDR3 DNA reads TGTGCCAGCAGTTACTCGCCTAGAAGTTTTGAGCAGTTCTTC. Translating gives CASSYSPRSFEQFF.

This clone was observed once. This rearrangement joins TRBV7-2 to TRBJ2-3; the D is unclear. The V end was cut by 2 bases, the J end by 3 bases, with 6 bases between. Germline values: CDR1 SGHTA, CDR2 FQGNSA. This CDR3 has 13 residues. The CDR3 protein is CASSLMRTDTQYF. The CDR3 nucleotides are TGTGCCAGCAGCTTAATGAGAACAGATACGCAGTATTTT.

This clone was detected a few times. The chain uses TRBV30 and TRBJ1-1, with a possible D match to TRBD1 (5 bases). Trimming took 3 bases from V and 5 from J, leaving 13 bases between them. The CDR3 spans 13 residues. Looked up from germline, CDR1 is GTSNPN and CDR2 is SVGIG (reference sequence). CDR3 residues: CAWSGQGGTEAFF. In nucleotides, the CDR3 is TGTGCCTGGAGCGGGCAGGGAGGGACTGAAGCTTTCTTT.

The chain carries TRBV2 and TRBJ2-1, with TRBD2 identical over 10 bases. With V trimmed by 8 bases and J by 7 bases, 5 bases remained unmatched. Looked up from germline, CDR1 is SNHLY and CDR2 is FYNNEI. This CDR3 has 13 amino acids. This CDR3 reads CASQREGLNEQFF. DNA for the CDR3: TGTGCCAGCCAGCGGGAGGGCCTGAATGAGCAGTTCTTC.

The genes are TRBV11-1 and TRBJ2-2; 8 bases match TRBD1. The ends lost 4 bases at V and 6 bases at J; junction bases unmatched: 4. Germline CDR1 reads SGHAT; CDR2 reads FQDESV (reference sequence). The CDR3 spans 14 residues. The CDR3 loop is CASSSQGVAGELFF. The DNA of the CDR3 is TGTGCCAGCAGCTCACAGGGGGTGGCCGGGGAGCTGTTTTTT.

The V gene is TRBV15, the J gene TRBJ2-5; a weak D match, TRBD1 (6 bases). Germline V gives CDR1 LNHNV, CDR2 YYDKDF (reference sequence). CDR3 size: 14 residues. The ends were cut back, 2 bases at V and 2 bases at J, with 9 bases in the middle. Here the CDR3 DNA reads TGTGCCACCAGCAGACAGGGGCTTCAAGAGACCCAGTACTTC. This translates into CATSRQGLQETQYF.

The chain employs TRBV25-1 and TRBJ1-2; 7 nucleotides align to TRBD1. V trimming: 3 bases; J trimming: 4 bases; junction bases outside the gene matches: 2. The CDR3 has 13 residues. In germline, CDR1 is MGHDK, CDR2 SYGVNS. The CDR3 reads CASSEGQFYGYTF. Here the CDR3 DNA reads TGTGCCAGCAGTGAGGGACAGTTCTATGGCTACACCTTC.